This T cell receptor beta chain was sequenced in a study of blood T cell repertoires in COVID-19. Overall study context: Both acute and convalescent COVID-19 samples were obtained from the United States, Italy and Spain.

There are 14 residues in the CDR3. Between the trimmed V and J ends, which lost 1 base and 2 bases, there was a span of 6 bases. Germline V lookup: CDR1 MNHEY, CDR2 SMNVEV (reference sequence). Per the study methods: For nucleated cells, counts were estimated from reference gene primer amplification. The data were produced by immunoSEQ multiplex PCR, yet TCRdb's version contains in-frame clones alone and is incomplete. Clonal size and the V and J genes are those of that table, whereas D and trimming came from the DNA. Here the sample spans around 100,000 clones, about 86% being singletons. Only a few counts were recorded for this clone.

The sequence was collected from a human donor in a cohort sampled during active COVID-19. The sample consisted of peripheral blood. The V call is TRBV27, the J call TRBJ1-5; D not resolved. As DNA, the CDR3 is TGTGCCAGCAGTTTATTCCGGGGCAATCAGCCCCAGCATTTT. Translated, it gives CASSLFRGNQPQHF.